This TCR beta chain is from a study of OX40 agonist ivuxolimab in advanced cancers. Here immunoSEQ multiplex PCR was the method, and the copy in TCRdb shows in-frame clones only, minus some. Of around 150,000 clones listed, under 95% are singletons. Trimming took 0 bases from V and 8 from J; bases not matched to a gene: 7. Germline values: CDR1 MNHEY, CDR2 SVGAGI. The CDR3 is 15 residues long. This sequence joins TRBV6-5 and TRBJ1-5, with 7 bases identical to TRBD1. The sequencing here drew on CD4+ or CD8+ T cells sorted from blood, taken in a trial of the OX40 agonist ivuxolimab. The source is an adult with an advanced solid tumor such as melanoma, head and neck, liver or kidney cancer. CDR3 amino acids: CASSYSAGGREPQHF. In DNA form, the CDR3 reads TGTGCCAGCAGTTACTCCGCAGGGGGGAGGGAGCCCCAGCATTTT.